This TCR beta chain was recorded in a study of blood T cell repertoires in COVID-19. In the study overall: Researchers got acute and convalescent COVID-19 samples from the United States, Italy and Spain. T cells, B-cell-depleted T cells, or PBMCs supplied cDNA or gDNA.

Original analysis: Estimates of nucleated cell counts were drawn from the amplification of reference gene primers. Clones were read by immunoSEQ multiplex PCR, and TCRdb kept only the in-frame ones, dropping some. The V and J calls and clone size come from that table; D and trimming were worked out from the DNA. The sample records around 300,000 clones, approximately 90% being singletons. The CDR3 loop spans 16 amino acids. V lost 3 bases and J lost 8, with 23 bases in between. The germline CDR1 and CDR2 sequences are SGHRS and YFSETQ. The chain is built from TRBV5-1 and TRBJ1-1, with D unresolved. The sequence was obtained from a woman aged 25-40 years with active or convalescent COVID-19. The sample was peripheral blood. CDR3 bases: TGCGCCAGCAGCTCGAACCCGGCGGAGACGGCGAGCGAAGCTTTCTTT. Amino acid sequence: CASSSNPAETASEAFF.